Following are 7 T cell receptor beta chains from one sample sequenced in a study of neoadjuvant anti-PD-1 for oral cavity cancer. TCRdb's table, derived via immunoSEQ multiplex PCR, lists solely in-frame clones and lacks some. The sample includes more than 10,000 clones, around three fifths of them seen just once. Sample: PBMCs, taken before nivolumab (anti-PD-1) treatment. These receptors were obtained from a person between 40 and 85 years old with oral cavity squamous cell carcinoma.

CDR3 amino acids: CASRVTRTGAYGYTF. The CDR3, as DNA: TGTGCCAGTAGGGTAACGCGGACAGGGGCCTATGGCTACACCTTC. J is TRBJ1-2 and V is TRBV19; 9 nucleotides agree with TRBD1. J was trimmed by 4 bases and V by 6 bases; bases with no gene match: 9. CDR3 length: 15 amino acids. Germline loops: CDR1 LNHDA, CDR2 SQIVND (reference sequence). The variable domain in full, completed from reference TRBV19 and TRBJ1-2, reads DGGITQSPKYLFRKEGQNVTLSCEQNLNHDAMYWYRQDPGQGLRLIYYSQIVNDFQKGDIAEGYSVSREKKESFPLTVTSAQKNPTAFYLCASRVTRTGAYGYTFGSGTRLTVV.

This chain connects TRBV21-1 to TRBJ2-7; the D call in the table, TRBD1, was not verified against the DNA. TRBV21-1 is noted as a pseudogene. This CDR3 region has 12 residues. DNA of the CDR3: TGTGCCAGTATAAGGGGGCCCTACGAGCAGTACTTC. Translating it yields CASIRGPYEQYF.

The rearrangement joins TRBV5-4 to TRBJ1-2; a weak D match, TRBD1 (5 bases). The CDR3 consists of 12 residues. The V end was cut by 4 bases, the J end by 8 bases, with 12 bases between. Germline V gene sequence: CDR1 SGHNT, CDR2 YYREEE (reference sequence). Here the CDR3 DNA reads TGTGCCAGCAGCCCGGGGGGACGGGGCTACACCTTC. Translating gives CASSPGGRGYTF.

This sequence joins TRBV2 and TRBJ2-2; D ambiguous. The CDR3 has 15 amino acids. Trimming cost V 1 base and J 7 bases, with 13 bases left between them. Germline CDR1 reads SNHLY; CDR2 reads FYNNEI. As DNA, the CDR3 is TGTGCCAGCAGTGAAGGGCAGCTAGGGATCGGGGAGCTGTTTTTT. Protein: CASSEGQLGIGELFF.

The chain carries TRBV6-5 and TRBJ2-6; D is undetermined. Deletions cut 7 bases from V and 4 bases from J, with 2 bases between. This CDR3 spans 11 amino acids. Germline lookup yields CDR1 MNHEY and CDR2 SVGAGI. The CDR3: CASKGANVLTF. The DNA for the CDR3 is TGTGCCAGCAAAGGGGCCAACGTCCTGACTTTC.

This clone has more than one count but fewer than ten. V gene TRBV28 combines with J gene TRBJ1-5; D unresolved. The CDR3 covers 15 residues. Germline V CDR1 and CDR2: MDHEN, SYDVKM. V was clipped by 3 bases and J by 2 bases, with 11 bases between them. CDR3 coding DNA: TGTGCCAGCAGTTTGATAGTCAGAGGCAATCAGCCCCAGCATTTT. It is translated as CASSLIVRGNQPQHF.

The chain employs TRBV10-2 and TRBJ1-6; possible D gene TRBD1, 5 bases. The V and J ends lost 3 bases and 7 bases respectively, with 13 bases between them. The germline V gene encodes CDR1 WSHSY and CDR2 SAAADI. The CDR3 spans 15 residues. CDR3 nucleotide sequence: TGCGCCAGCAGTGATATGGGCAGGGCCAATTCACCCCTCCACTTT. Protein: CASSDMGRANSPLHF.